Listed below are T cell receptor beta chains from one sample, sequenced in a study of blood T cell repertoires in COVID-19. This table comes from immunoSEQ multiplex PCR, and its TCRdb copy is limited to in-frame clones, with some not included. Here the sample spans under 200,000 clones, around nine tenths being singletons. Sample: peripheral blood. Receptors originate from a man in his sixties with active or convalescent COVID-19. Each CDR3 is given with its conserved first and last residue. Fields, in order: clone size, V gene, J gene, D gene, CDR3 DNA, CDR3 protein. A D gene is named only where the DNA matches it firmly. For some rows the clone size is stated as once, few or many, or as a class when expanded; others skip it.

NA	TRBV30	TRBJ1-3	NA	TGTGCCTGGAGTGTTGGGGCTGAAGGAAACACCATATATTTT	CAWSVGAEGNTIYF
few	TRBV15	TRBJ2-6	TRBD1	TGTGCCACCAGCAGGACAGGGGTCGTTGGGGCCAACGTCCTGACTTTC	CATSRTGVVGANVLTF
NA	TRBV4-1	TRBJ2-7	NA	TGCGCCAGCAGCCAACCGGGACAAGCGACTTACGAGCAGTACTTC	CASSQPGQATYEQYF
NA	TRBV4-2	TRBJ1-1	NA	TGTGCCAGCAGCCAAATCCTTTCGAACACTGAAGCTTTCTTT	CASSQILSNTEAFF
NA	TRBV7-2	TRBJ2-7	NA	TGTGCCAGCAGCCGTAGGGTCGGGGGTGCACACCCCTACGAGCAGTACTTC	CASSRRVGGAHPYEQYF
NA	TRBV2	TRBJ2-3	TRBD2	TGTGCCAGCACCATAGCGGGTAGCACAGATACGCAGTATTTT	CASTIAGSTDTQYF
NA	TRBV7-9	TRBJ2-7	TRBD2	TGTGCCAGCAGCTCTGGGGGGACTAACTACGTGCAGTACTTC	CASSSGGTNYVQYF
once	TRBV7-9	TRBJ1-6	NA	TGTGCCAGCAGCTTTAGATTCTGGACAGAACCCAATTCACCCCTCCACTTT	CASSFRFWTEPNSPLHF
NA	TRBV3-1/TRBV3-2	TRBJ1-2	NA	TGTGCCAGCGCCCCCTCCGGGACAACTAACTATGGCTACACCTTC	CASAPSGTTNYGYTF
NA	TRBV6-5	TRBJ1-3	NA	TGTGCCAGCGAGAGGATCTCTGGAAACACCATATATTTT	CASERISGNTIYF
NA	TRBV6-5	TRBJ1-6	NA	TGTGCCAGCAGCCCGGGCACCCGCGGGTCACCCCTCCACTTT	CASSPGTRGSPLHF
once	TRBV3-1/TRBV3-2	TRBJ1-4	NA	TGTGCCAGCAGACTGAATGAAAAGCTGTTTTTT	CASRLNEKLFF
NA	TRBV30	TRBJ2-5	TRBD1	TGTGCCTGGACCCTGGGACAGAGGGCCACGGAGACCCAGTACTTC	CAWTLGQRATETQYF
NA	TRBV2	TRBJ1-5	NA	TGTGCCAGCAGTGGACAGAGCAATCAGCCCCAGCATTTT	CASSGQSNQPQHF
NA	TRBV5-1	TRBJ1-6	NA	TGCGCCAGCAGCTTGTCCCCTTGGGGGCCCAATTCACCCCTCCACTTT	CASSLSPWGPNSPLHF
once	TRBV12-3/TRBV12-4	TRBJ1-4	NA	TGTGCCAGCAAACTCCACGGCAGTCGGGTGTTTTTT	CASKLHGSRVFF
many	TRBV7-9	TRBJ2-2	NA	TGTGCCAGCAGCTTAGACAGGACAATTGGCGGGGAGCTGTTTTTT	CASSLDRTIGGELFF
NA	TRBV5-1	TRBJ1-1	TRBD1	TGCGCCAGCAGCTTCGGCTATACAGGGGGCACTGAAGCTTTCTTT	CASSFGYTGGTEAFF
NA	TRBV24-1	TRBJ1-1	NA	TGTGCCACCAGTGATTTCCCCAAAAGACAGGCTCCAGAAGCTTTCTTT	CATSDFPKRQAPEAFF
NA	TRBV2	TRBJ2-1	TRBD2	TGTGCCAGCAGAGGACTAGCGGGGTTCGGCTACAATGAGCAGTTCTTC	CASRGLAGFGYNEQFF
NA	TRBV5-1	TRBJ1-4	NA	TGCGCCAGCAGGACCTTTGACAGCTTAAAGGGTGTGGGGAAACTGTTTTTT	CASRTFDSLKGVGKLFF
few	TRBV2	TRBJ1-5	TRBD1	TGTGCCAGCAGTGAGGACAGGGGCAATCAGCCCCAGCATTTT	CASSEDRGNQPQHF
NA	TRBV5-8	TRBJ2-1	TRBD2	TGTGCCAGCAGAGCCCTAGCGGGGGGGAACAATGAGCAGTTCTTC	CASRALAGGNNEQFF
NA	TRBV19	TRBJ2-4	NA	TGTGCCAGTAGTAAACAGGGAATAGTTGGGGCCAAAAACATTCAGTACTTC	CASSKQGIVGAKNIQYF
NA	TRBV9	TRBJ2-5	TRBD1	TGTGCCAGCAGCGTAGGGGGGACAGGGGGCGAAGAGACCCAGTACTTC	CASSVGGTGGEETQYF
few	TRBV6-6	TRBJ1-1	NA	TGTGCCAGCAGCGCCAGAATTGAAGCTTTCTTT	CASSARIEAFF